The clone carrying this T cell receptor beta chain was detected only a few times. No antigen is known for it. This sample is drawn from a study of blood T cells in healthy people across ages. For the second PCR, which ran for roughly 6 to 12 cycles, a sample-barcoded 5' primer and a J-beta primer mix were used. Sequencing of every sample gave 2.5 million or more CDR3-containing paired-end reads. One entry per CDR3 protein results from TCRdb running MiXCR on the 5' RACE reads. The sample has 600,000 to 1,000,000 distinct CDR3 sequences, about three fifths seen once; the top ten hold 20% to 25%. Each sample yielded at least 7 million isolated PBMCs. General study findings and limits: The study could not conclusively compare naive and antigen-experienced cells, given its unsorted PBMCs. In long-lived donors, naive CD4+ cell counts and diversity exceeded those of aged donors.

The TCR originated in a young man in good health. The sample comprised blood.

In nucleotides, the CDR3 is TGTGCCAGCAGCGTGCGCGGGGTCGCAGTCTCTGGGGCCAACGTCCTGACTTTC. This sequence encodes CASSVRGVAVSGANVLTF. This chain links TRBV7-2 with TRBJ2-6, with D maybe TRBD2 (6 bases). Germline CDR1 SGHTA, CDR2 FQGNSA. The CDR3 length is 18 residues. Trimming stripped 5 bases from V and 0 bases from J, with 17 bases between.